This T cell receptor beta chain was recovered during a study of monozygotic twins with inflammatory bowel disease. Overall study results and limits: Distinction of different T cell subtypes was not possible.

In germline, CDR1 is MNHEY, CDR2 SVGEGT. The CDR3 totals 14 residues. Per donor, under 3 ml of blood was collected and frozen. As to this clonotype: Its antigen is as yet unknown.

TCRdb re-called the 5' RACE reads; one entry per CDR3 protein, DNA not given. The sample shows 310,000 or so distinct CDR3 sequences, and around 2% sits with its ten largest clones. The origin of this receptor is a human donor with ulcerative colitis or Crohn's disease, or a healthy co-twin of an affected twin (not recorded which). Source material: blood. This sequence joins TRBV6-2 or TRBV6-3 and TRBJ1-6. This CDR3 is CASSSRRFASPLHF.